This TCR beta chain derives from a study of T cells in Graves' hyperthyroidism and ophthalmopathy. Amplification of TCR beta CDR3 regions used RNA as the template. Using the HTBI primer set, a first-round RT-PCR was run on the TCR CDR3. TCRdb passed the multiplex PCR reads through MiXCR, listing each CDR3 protein once. This table holds about 350,000 distinct CDR3 sequences, about 16% found once. This clonotype was detected many times. The sample was blood. The receptor comes from a woman in her sixties or seventies with Graves' ophthalmopathy.

The CDR3 DNA is TGTGCCAGCTCACTAGCCGGGTTCCAAGGAGAGACCCAGTACTTC. Amino acid sequence: CASSLAGFQGETQYF. The chain links TRBV18 to TRBJ2-5, with D unresolved. V was trimmed by 4 bases and J by 4 bases, leaving 16 bases between them. The germline V gene has CDR1 KGHSH and CDR2 LQKENI. The CDR3 extends over 15 amino acids.